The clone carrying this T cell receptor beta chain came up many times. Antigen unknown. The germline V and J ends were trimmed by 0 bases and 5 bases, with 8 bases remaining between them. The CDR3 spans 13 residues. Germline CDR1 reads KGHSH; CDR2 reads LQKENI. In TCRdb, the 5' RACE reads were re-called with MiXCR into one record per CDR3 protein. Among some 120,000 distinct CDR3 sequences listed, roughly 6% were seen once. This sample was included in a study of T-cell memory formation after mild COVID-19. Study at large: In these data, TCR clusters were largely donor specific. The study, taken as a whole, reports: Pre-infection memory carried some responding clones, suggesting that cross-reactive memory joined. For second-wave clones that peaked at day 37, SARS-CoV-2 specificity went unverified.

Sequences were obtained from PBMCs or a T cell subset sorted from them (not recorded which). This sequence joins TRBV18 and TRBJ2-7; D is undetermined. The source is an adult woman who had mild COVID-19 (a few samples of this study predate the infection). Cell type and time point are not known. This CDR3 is CASSPPGWNEQYF. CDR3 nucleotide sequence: TGTGCCAGCTCACCACCAGGGTGGAACGAGCAGTACTTC.